Listed here are 20 T cell receptor beta chains from one sample, sequenced in a study of response to subunit inactivated influenza vaccine. TCRdb reanalysed the RT-PCR reads using MiXCR and keeps one entry per CDR3 protein. The table records more than 450,000 distinct CDR3 sequences, 12% of them present only once. The sequencing here drew on PBMCs from blood, taken on the day of vaccination. The receptors were gathered from a man between 45 and 60 years old who received an inactivated influenza vaccine.

The chain employs TRBV4-1 and TRBJ2-3; no reliable D call. Germline V lookup: CDR1 MGHRA, CDR2 YSYEKL. V gave up 0 bases and J gave up 1 base, with 8 bases separating them. The CDR3 extends over 15 amino acids. CDR3 residues: CASSQEPERTDTQYF. Here the CDR3 DNA reads TGCGCCAGCAGCCAAGAGCCAGAGCGCACAGATACGCAGTATTTT.

This clonotype showed up just a few times. The V gene is TRBV18, the J gene TRBJ2-4, with D tentatively TRBD1 (6 bases). The CDR3 contains 16 residues. V was shortened by 0 bases and J by 3 bases, with 12 bases between the two germline ends. Looked up from germline, CDR1 is KGHSH and CDR2 is LQKENI. Here the CDR3 DNA reads TGTGCCAGCTCACCACCGACTGGGGGCGGCAAAAACATTCAGTACTTC. Encoded protein: CASSPPTGGGKNIQYF.

The rearrangement joins TRBV5-1 to TRBJ1-2, with TRBD1 as a possible D gene (6 bases). V was cut by 1 base and J by 4 bases, with 17 bases left in between. The CDR3 consists of 16 residues. Per the germline V gene, CDR1 is SGHRS and CDR2 is YFSETQ. CDR3 residues: CASSLMGFGTTYGYTF. Written as DNA, the CDR3 is TGCGCCAGCAGCTTGATGGGGTTCGGGACAACCTATGGCTACACCTTC.

Remarks on this clonotype: Its ends do not fully match the called genes, so a read error is possible. The J gene is TRBJ1-1, the V gene TRBV7-9; the D gene is possibly TRBD1 (5 bases). This CDR3 has 9 residues. Germline CDR1 reads SEHNR; CDR2 reads FQNEAQ (reference sequence). The CDR3 here is CASSSGLDF. The DNA for the CDR3 is TGTGCCAGCAGCTCGGGACTGGACTTT.

For this clonotype: The junction and the germline gene differ at one end; a read error may be behind it. The CDR3 nucleotides read TGTGGCAGCACGCGAGGCAGTGAAAAACTGTTTTTT. Its translation is CGSTRGSEKLFF. The J gene is TRBJ1-4, the V gene TRBV25-1; D not resolved. The CDR3 runs to 12 residues. Germline values: CDR1 MGHDK, CDR2 SYGVNS.

This chain links TRBV20-1 with TRBJ2-1; tentatively, D is TRBD1 or TRBD2 (5 bases each). V dropped 5 bases and J dropped 4 bases, with 15 bases sitting between them. The CDR3 is made up of 14 amino acids. Germline lookup yields CDR1 DFQATT and CDR2 SNEGSKA (reference sequence). The chain's CDR3 is CSAVLGPLYNEQFF. Here the CDR3 DNA reads TGCAGTGCTGTATTGGGACCTTTATACAATGAGCAGTTCTTC.

A few counts support this clonotype. The chain recombines TRBV7-2 with TRBJ2-1; 9 nucleotides line up with TRBD2. There are 16 residues in the CDR3. V lost 1 base, J lost 7 bases, and 8 bases stayed unmatched. Germline loops: CDR1 SGHTA, CDR2 FQGNSA. The CDR3 DNA reads as TGTGCCAGCAGCTTAGGACTAGCGGCCTTAGGGAATGAGCAGTTCTTC. This encodes CASSLGLAALGNEQFF.

The chain carries TRBV2 and TRBJ2-1, with TRBD2 matching 13 bases. After removal of 8 bases from V and 9 bases from J, the junction contained 7 bases not matched to a gene. The CDR3 has 14 amino acids. Germline assignment: CDR1 SNHLY and CDR2 FYNNEI. As DNA, the CDR3 is TGTGCCAGCGGGACTAGCGGGAATTTGCTTGAGCAGTTCTTC. As protein: CASGTSGNLLEQFF. Combining the CDR3 with reference TRBV2 and TRBJ2-1 gives the whole variable domain EPEVTQTPSHQVTQMGQEVILRCVPISNHLYFYWYRQILGQKVEFLVSFYNNEISEKSEIFDDQFSVERPDGSNFTLKIRSTKLEDSAMYFCASGTSGNLLEQFFGPGTRLTVL.

V usage is TRBV10-3 and J usage is TRBJ2-5; either TRBD1 or TRBD2 may fit D (5 bases each). V was pared by 6 bases and J by 5 bases, with 22 bases between. Germline CDR1 is ENHRY and CDR2 is SYGVKD. The CDR3 has 16 amino acids. The DNA for the CDR3 is TGTGCCATCAGCACGACGAGGACACGGGGTGAGGAGACCCAGTACTTC. Translated, it gives CAISTTRTRGEETQYF.

The chain joins TRBV10-3 to TRBJ2-1, with 7 bases identical to TRBD2. With 6 bases clipped from V and 9 bases from J, the junction kept 8 bases outside the gene matches. From germline, CDR1 is ENHRY and CDR2 SYGVKD. The CDR3 totals 13 residues. In nucleotides, the CDR3 is TGTGCCATCAGGGGGGGGGAAGGAGGTGAGCAGTTCTTC. This codes for CAIRGGEGGEQFF.

This clonotype came up a few times. V is TRBV29-1 and J is TRBJ2-7; no firm D call. Germline V CDR1 and CDR2: SQVTM, ANQGSEA. The CDR3 runs 11 residues. Trimming took off 5 bases at V and 4 bases at J, with 9 bases between the two ends. CDR3 protein: CSVLDMYEQYF. The CDR3 coding sequence is TGCAGCGTTTTAGACATGTACGAGCAGTACTTC.

CDR3 residues: CASAPRVSSGNTIYF. The CDR3 DNA is TGTGCCAGCGCGCCCAGGGTCTCGAGTGGAAACACCATATATTTT. J is TRBJ1-3 and V is TRBV7-9; weak D call: TRBD1 (5 bases). CDR1 is SEHNR and CDR2 is FQNEAQ in the germline V gene (reference sequence). Between the trimmed V and J ends, which lost 8 bases and 3 bases, there was a span of 17 bases. The CDR3 runs to 15 residues. Full variable domain (rest looked up from reference TRBV7-9 and TRBJ1-3): DTGVSQNPRHKITKRGQNVTFRCDPISEHNRLYWYRQTLGQGPEFLTYFQNEAQLEKSRLLSDRFSAERPKGSFSTLEIQRTEQGDSAMYLCASAPRVSSGNTIYFGEGSWLTVV.

The genes are TRBV19 and TRBJ2-7; 10 bases fit TRBD2. In germline, CDR1 is LNHDA, CDR2 SQIVND (reference sequence). The CDR3 covers 21 residues. The V segment lost 0 bases and the J segment 5 bases; nucleotides outside the gene matches: 22. The chain's CDR3 is CASSIDKFWATGTSATNEQYF. The CDR3 region has the DNA TGTGCCAGTAGTATAGATAAGTTTTGGGCCACCGGGACTAGCGCGACGAACGAGCAGTACTTC.

The rearrangement links TRBV5-1 to TRBJ2-5; D is perhaps TRBD1 (7 bases). The CDR3 consists of 16 residues. Trimming removed 0 bases from V and 2 bases from J, with 14 bases in between. From germline, CDR1 is SGHRS and CDR2 YFSETQ. The CDR3: CASSLGQGGGQETQYF. The DNA for the CDR3 is TGCGCCAGCAGCTTGGGACAGGGAGGAGGACAAGAGACCCAGTACTTC.

This clonotype appeared many times. The chain carries TRBV4-3 and TRBJ2-5; 10 bases line up with TRBD2. The germline V gene encodes CDR1 LGHNA and CDR2 YSLEER. The CDR3 runs to 17 residues. The trim removed 3 bases at V and 4 bases at J, leaving 11 bases unmatched. CDR3 in amino acids: CASSQHHRTSGGETQYF. In nucleotides, the CDR3 is TGCGCCAGCAGCCAGCACCACCGGACTAGCGGTGGAGAGACCCAGTACTTC.

This clonotype has more than one count but fewer than ten. The chain joins TRBV7-2 to TRBJ2-1; 14 positions agree with TRBD2. The CDR3 loop spans 16 amino acids. V lost 4 bases and J lost 6; bases outside the gene matches: 5. Per the germline V gene, CDR1 is SGHTA and CDR2 is FQGNSA. CDR3 loop: CASSSKTSGGANEQFF. DNA for the CDR3: TGTGCCAGCAGCTCAAAGACTAGCGGGGGGGCCAATGAGCAGTTCTTC.

This clonotype has just a few counts. The chain links TRBV10-3 to TRBJ2-7; D call uncertain. Per germline, CDR1 ENHRY and CDR2 SYGVKD. With 0 bases removed from V and 6 bases from J, the gap between germline ends came to 9 bases. The CDR3 totals 13 residues. The CDR3 loop reads CAISESLTREQYF. In DNA form, the CDR3 reads TGTGCCATCAGTGAGTCTCTGACCCGCGAGCAGTACTTC.

This chain links TRBV6-2 or TRBV6-3 with TRBJ1-1, with D hard to call. V was cut by 4 bases and J by 8 bases, with 11 bases left in between. Germline-derived CDR1 and CDR2 are MNHEY and SVGEGT. This CDR3 has 12 amino acids. CDR3 protein: CASSWRAEEAFF. In DNA, the CDR3 is TGTGCCAGCAGTTGGAGGGCCGAAGAAGCTTTCTTT.

This clonotype has ten or more counts. The chain uses TRBV7-9 and TRBJ2-1; 9 bases align to TRBD2. V trimming: 2 bases; J trimming: 7 bases; junction bases outside the gene matches: 6. The germline gives CDR1 SEHNR, CDR2 FQNEAQ (reference sequence). This CDR3 has 15 residues. The CDR3 sequence: CASSLNGLAINEQFF. The CDR3 coding sequence is TGTGCCAGCAGCTTAAATGGACTAGCGATAAATGAGCAGTTCTTC.

This clonotype was detected only a few times. This chain joins TRBV12-3 or TRBV12-4 and TRBJ2-1, with 14 bases fitting TRBD2. V was pared by 6 bases and J by 9 bases, with 4 bases of the junction left unmatched. This CDR3 is built from 14 residues. The CDR3 sequence is CASRTSGGGGEQFF. CDR3 bases: TGTGCCAGCAGGACTAGCGGGGGGGGAGGTGAGCAGTTCTTC.